The next 5 T cell receptor beta chains were all read from a single sample in a study of T-cell reconstitution after alpha-beta-depleted transplantation in children. The TCRbeta library was prepared with unique molecular identifiers. TCRdb ran MiXCR on the PCR reads and lists one entry per CDR3 protein. The data show 700,000 to 950,000 distinct CDR3 sequences, 16% seen once. The specimen comprised PBMCs, mostly from graft donor cells, sampled 360 days after TCRalphabeta/CD19-depleted stem cell transplant. These receptors were collected from a male patient between 5 and 17 years old who had a stem cell transplant for acute lymphoblastic leukemia, so the T cells may come from the graft donor.

There are a few counts of this clonotype. V is TRBV12-3 or TRBV12-4 and J is TRBJ2-1, with 13 bases matching TRBD2. Trimming at V came to 6 bases and at J to 8 bases, leaving 7 bases not matched to a gene. This CDR3 is 15 amino acids long. Written as DNA, the CDR3 is TGTGCCAGCAGCCCGGGGACTAGCGGGACATATGAGCAGTTCTTC. This gives the protein CASSPGTSGTYEQFF.

This clonotype was counted a few times. The V call is TRBV9, the J call TRBJ2-2; D unclear. Deletions cut 0 bases from V and 0 bases from J, with 9 bases between. CDR3 size: 16 residues. Germline CDR1 reads SGDLS; CDR2 reads YYNGEE. The CDR3 nucleotides are TGTGCCAGCAGCGTAGCGTGGCAGCCGAACACCGGGGAGCTGTTTTTT. It encodes CASSVAWQPNTGELFF.

Regarding this clonotype: This may be a read error, as it is one base from a much larger clone. The chain combines TRBV5-1 with TRBJ1-1; 9 bases agree with TRBD1. The V segment lost 3 bases and the J segment 4 bases; nucleotides outside the gene matches: 4. CDR3 length: 14 residues. Germline V CDR1 and CDR2: SGHRS, YFSETQ. Here the CDR3 DNA reads TGCGCCAGCAGCTGGGGGACAGGGAGCACTGAAGCTTTCTTT. This translates into CASSWGTGSTEAFF.

CDR3 sequence reads: CASSLVMRRSVGEQYF. The CDR3 DNA is TGTGCCAGCAGCTTAGTGATGCGACGAAGTGTAGGGGAGCAGTACTTC. J is TRBJ2-7 and V is TRBV7-9; D is ambiguous. V dropped 1 base and J dropped 7 bases, with 20 bases sitting between them. This CDR3 is built from 16 residues. Germline-derived CDR1 and CDR2 are SEHNR and FQNEAQ (reference sequence). The entire variable domain, with the rest obtained from reference TRBV7-9 and TRBJ2-7, is as follows: DTGVSQNPRHKITKRGQNVTFRCDPISEHNRLYWYRQTLGQGPEFLTYFQNEAQLEKSRLLSDRFSAERPKGSFSTLEIQRTEQGDSAMYLCASSLVMRRSVGEQYFGPGTRLTVT.

J is TRBJ2-7 and V is TRBV5-6; no reliable D call. This CDR3 contains 13 residues. V gave up 0 bases and J gave up 5 bases, with 9 bases separating them. Germline CDR1 and CDR2: SGHDT and YYEEEE. This chain's CDR3 is CASSLAPGDEQYF. CDR3 bases: TGTGCCAGCAGCTTGGCCCCTGGCGACGAGCAGTACTTC.